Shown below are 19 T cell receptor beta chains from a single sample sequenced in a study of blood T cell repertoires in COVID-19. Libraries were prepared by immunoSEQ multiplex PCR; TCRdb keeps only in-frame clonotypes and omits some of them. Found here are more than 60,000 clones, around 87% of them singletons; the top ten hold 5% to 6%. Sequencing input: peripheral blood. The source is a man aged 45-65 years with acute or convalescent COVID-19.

CDR3 protein: CASSQEPSAGRDTQYF. The CDR3 DNA reads TGTGCCAGCAGCCAAGAACCCAGTGCTGGGAGAGATACGCAGTATTTT. The chain combines TRBV3-1 (or the pseudogene TRBV3-2) with TRBJ2-3, with D maybe TRBD2 (5 bases). The CDR3 consists of 16 residues. Germline loops: CDR1 LGHDT, CDR2 YNNKEL (reference sequence). Trimming pared 0 bases from V and 5 bases from J, leaving 15 bases between.

This CDR3 is CASSHTSAQETQYF. CDR3 DNA: TGTGCCAGCAGCCACACTAGCGCTCAAGAGACCCAGTACTTC. The J gene is TRBJ2-5, the V gene TRBV11-2, with TRBD2 identical over 7 bases. Per the germline V gene, CDR1 is SGHAT and CDR2 is FQNNGV. The CDR3 has 14 residues. J lost 2 bases, V lost 5 bases, and 5 bases had no gene match.

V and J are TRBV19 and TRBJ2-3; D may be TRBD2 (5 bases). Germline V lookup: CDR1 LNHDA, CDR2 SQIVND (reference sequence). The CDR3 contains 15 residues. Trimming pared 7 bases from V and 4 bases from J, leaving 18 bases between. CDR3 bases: TGTGCCAGTAAAACAAGTAGGGAGTGGGCAGATACGCAGTATTTT. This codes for CASKTSREWADTQYF.

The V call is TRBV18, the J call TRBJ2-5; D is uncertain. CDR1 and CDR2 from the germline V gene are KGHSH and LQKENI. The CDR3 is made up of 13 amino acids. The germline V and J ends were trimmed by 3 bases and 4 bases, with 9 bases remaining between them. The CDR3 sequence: CASSPGLTETQYF. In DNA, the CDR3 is TGTGCCAGCTCACCGGGCTTAACAGAGACCCAGTACTTC.

The CDR3 spells CAWSVGRYNSPLHF. The CDR3 DNA is TGTGCCTGGAGTGTGGGGCGCTATAATTCACCCCTCCACTTT. The chain employs TRBV30 and TRBJ1-6; tentative D call: TRBD1 (5 bases). The CDR3 runs 14 residues. The germline V gene has CDR1 GTSNPN and CDR2 SVGIG (reference sequence). Between the trimmed V and J ends, which lost 0 bases and 3 bases, there was a span of 6 bases.

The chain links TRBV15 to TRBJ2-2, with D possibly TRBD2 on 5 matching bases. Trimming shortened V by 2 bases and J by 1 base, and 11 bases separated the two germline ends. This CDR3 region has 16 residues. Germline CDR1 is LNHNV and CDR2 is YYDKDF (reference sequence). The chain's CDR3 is CATSRKIRGNTGELFF. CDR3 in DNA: TGTGCCACCAGCAGAAAGATCCGGGGGAACACCGGGGAGCTGTTTTTT.

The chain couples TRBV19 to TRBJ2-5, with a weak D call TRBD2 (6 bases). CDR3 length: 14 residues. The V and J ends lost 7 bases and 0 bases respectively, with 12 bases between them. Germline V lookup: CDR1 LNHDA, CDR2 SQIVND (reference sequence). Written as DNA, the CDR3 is TGTGCCAGTACCCCTAGCGTCAACCAAGAGACCCAGTACTTC. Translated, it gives CASTPSVNQETQYF.

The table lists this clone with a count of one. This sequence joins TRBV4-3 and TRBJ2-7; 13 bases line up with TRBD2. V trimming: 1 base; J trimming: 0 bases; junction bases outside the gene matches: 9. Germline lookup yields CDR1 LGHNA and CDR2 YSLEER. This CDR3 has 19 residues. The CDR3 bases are TGCGCCAGCAGCCAAGGATGGGGACTAGCGGGACCTTTCTCCTACGAGCAGTACTTC. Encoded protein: CASSQGWGLAGPFSYEQYF.

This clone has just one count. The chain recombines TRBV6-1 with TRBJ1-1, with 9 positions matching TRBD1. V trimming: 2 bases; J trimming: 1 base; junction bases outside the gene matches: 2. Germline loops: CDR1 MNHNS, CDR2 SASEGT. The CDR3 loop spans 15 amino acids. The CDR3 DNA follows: TGTGCCAGCAGTGAATTGGGACAGGGGAACACTGAAGCTTTCTTT. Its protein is CASSELGQGNTEAFF.

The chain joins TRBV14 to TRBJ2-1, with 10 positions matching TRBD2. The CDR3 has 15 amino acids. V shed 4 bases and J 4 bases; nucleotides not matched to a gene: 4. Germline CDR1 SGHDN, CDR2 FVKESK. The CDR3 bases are TGTGCCAGCAGCCCTGGACTAGCGGTATACAATGAGCAGTTCTTC. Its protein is CASSPGLAVYNEQFF.

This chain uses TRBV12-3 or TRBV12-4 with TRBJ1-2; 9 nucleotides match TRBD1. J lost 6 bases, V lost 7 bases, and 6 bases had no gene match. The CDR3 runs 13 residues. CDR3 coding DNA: TGTGCCAGCACCAACACAGGGGGCAATGGCTACACCTTC. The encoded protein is CASTNTGGNGYTF.

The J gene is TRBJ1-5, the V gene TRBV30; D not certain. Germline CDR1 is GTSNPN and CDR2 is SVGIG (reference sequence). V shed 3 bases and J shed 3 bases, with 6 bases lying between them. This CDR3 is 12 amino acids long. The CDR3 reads CAWSSPNQPQHF. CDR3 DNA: TGTGCCTGGAGCTCCCCCAATCAGCCCCAGCATTTT.

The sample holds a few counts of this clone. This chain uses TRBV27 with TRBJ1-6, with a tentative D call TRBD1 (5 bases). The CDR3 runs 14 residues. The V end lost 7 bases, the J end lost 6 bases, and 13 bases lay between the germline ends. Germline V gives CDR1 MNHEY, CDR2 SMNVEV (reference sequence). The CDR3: CASTITGGNSPLHF. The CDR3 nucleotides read TGTGCCAGCACCATCACGGGGGGTAATTCACCCCTCCACTTT.

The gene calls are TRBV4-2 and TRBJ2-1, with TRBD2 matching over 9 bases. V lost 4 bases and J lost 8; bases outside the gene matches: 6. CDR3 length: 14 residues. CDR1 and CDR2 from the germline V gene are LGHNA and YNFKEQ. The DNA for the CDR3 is TGTGCCAGCAGCCCCAGTATAGCGGGAGATGAGCAGTTCTTC. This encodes CASSPSIAGDEQFF.

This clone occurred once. CDR3 protein: CASSAGGVRYEQYF. The CDR3 DNA is TGTGCCAGCAGTGCAGGGGGCGTACGCTACGAGCAGTACTTC. This sequence joins TRBV6-2 or TRBV6-3 and TRBJ2-7; TRBD1 aligns across 8 bases. The CDR3 covers 14 residues. Trimming at V came to 5 bases and at J to 3 bases, leaving 6 bases not matched to a gene. Germline loops: CDR1 MNHEY, CDR2 SVGEGT.

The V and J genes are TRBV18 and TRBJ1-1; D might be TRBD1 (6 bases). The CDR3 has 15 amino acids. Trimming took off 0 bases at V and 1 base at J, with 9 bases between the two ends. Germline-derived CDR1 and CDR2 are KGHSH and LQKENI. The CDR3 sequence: CASSPPSGENTEAFF. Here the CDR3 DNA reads TGTGCCAGCTCACCACCGTCAGGGGAGAACACTGAAGCTTTCTTT.

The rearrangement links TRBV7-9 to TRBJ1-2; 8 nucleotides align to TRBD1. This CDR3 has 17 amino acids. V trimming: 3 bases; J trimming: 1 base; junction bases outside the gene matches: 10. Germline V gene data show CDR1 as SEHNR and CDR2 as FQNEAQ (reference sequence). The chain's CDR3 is CASSFSAQTGDNYGYTF. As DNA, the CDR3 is TGTGCCAGCAGCTTCTCGGCGCAGACAGGGGATAACTATGGCTACACCTTC.

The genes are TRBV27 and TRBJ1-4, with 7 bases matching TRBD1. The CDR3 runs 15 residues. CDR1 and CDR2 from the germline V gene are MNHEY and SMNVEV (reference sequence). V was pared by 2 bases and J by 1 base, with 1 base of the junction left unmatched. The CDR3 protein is CASSLRQGTNEKLFF. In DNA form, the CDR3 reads TGTGCCAGCAGTTTAAGACAGGGAACTAATGAAAAACTGTTTTTT.

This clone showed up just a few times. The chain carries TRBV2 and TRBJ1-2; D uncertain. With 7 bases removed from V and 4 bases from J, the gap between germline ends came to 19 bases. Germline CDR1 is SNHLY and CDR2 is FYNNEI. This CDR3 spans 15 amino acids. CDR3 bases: TGTGCCAGCAAGGCTCCCTTTGCGGAAACCTATGGCTACACCTTC. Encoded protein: CASKAPFAETYGYTF.